The rows below give T cell receptor beta chains drawn from one sample of a study of response to subunit inactivated influenza vaccine. From the RT-PCR reads, TCRdb called clonotypes with MiXCR, one entry per CDR3 protein. Of more than 400,000 distinct CDR3 sequences listed, roughly 9.8% are singletons. This specimen consisted of PBMCs from blood, obtained around seven weeks after vaccination. Source of these receptors: a man aged 50-59 years who received an inactivated influenza vaccine. Each CDR3 is given with its conserved first and last residue. A D gene is named only where the DNA matches it firmly. Not every row has a clone size; where given, it reads once, few, many or a size class.

TRBD2	TRBV20-1	few	TRBJ2-1	TGCAGTGCTAGTAGCGGGGGGGCCTACAATGAGCAGTTCTTC	CSASSGGAYNEQFF
-	TRBV12-3/TRBV12-4	few	TRBJ2-3	TGTGCCAGCAGTTGGGGGGGGCTGGCAGATACGCAGTATTTT	CASSWGGLADTQYF
TRBD2	TRBV28	few	TRBJ2-1	TGTGCCAGCAGCACTAGCGGGAGGGCCTACAATGAGCAGTTCTTC	CASSTSGRAYNEQFF
TRBD2	TRBV28	-	TRBJ2-5	TGTGCCAGCAGTTTAACTAGCGGGGGGCTAGGGACCCAGTACTTC	CASSLTSGGLGTQYF
TRBD2	TRBV12-3/TRBV12-4	few	TRBJ2-5	TGTGCCAGCAGTTTTCCTAGCGGGGGCCAAGAGACCCAGTACTTC	CASSFPSGGQETQYF
-	TRBV9	many	TRBJ2-1	TGTGCCAGCAGCGTAGGTCCGGGGACCAATGAGCAGTTCTTC	CASSVGPGTNEQFF
-	TRBV5-5	-	TRBJ1-6	TGTGCCAGCAGCTTGGGGGTAGACGTAGGGTCACCCCTCCACTTT	CASSLGVDVGSPLHF
-	TRBV6-5	few	TRBJ2-5	TGTGCCAGCCGTTTGTTGGGGGCAACCTACCAAGAGACCCAGTACTTC	CASRLLGATYQETQYF
-	TRBV7-2	few	TRBJ1-5	TGTGCCAGCAGCTTTATTACAGGCAATCAGCCCCAGCATTTT	CASSFITGNQPQHF
TRBD1	TRBV20-1	many	TRBJ1-2	TGCAGTGCCTCAGGGGGCAGTGGCTACACCTTC	CSASGGSGYTF
-	TRBV7-9	-	TRBJ2-2	TGTGCCAGCAGCCCCCTGGCGGGCCCCACCGGGGAGCTGTTTTTT	CASSPLAGPTGELFF
TRBD2	TRBV28	-	TRBJ2-1	TGTGCCAGCCGTGGGAGGGGTACGTACAATGAGCAGTTCTTC	CASRGRGTYNEQFF
TRBD1	TRBV9	few	TRBJ2-1	TGTGCCAGCAGCGTAGACAGGGGGGCGCTTAATGAGCAGTTCTTC	CASSVDRGALNEQFF
-	TRBV20-1	many	TRBJ1-5	TGCAGTGCCGTCGACCGCCCGAATAGCAATCAGCCCCAGCATTTT	CSAVDRPNSNQPQHF